This TCR beta chain appears in the sequencing data of a study of post-analysis software for immune sequencing data. Study-wide context: There were relapsing-remitting, secondary progressive and progressive-relapsing multiple sclerosis among the disease courses included. The study, taken as a whole, reports: Diversity measured as normalized Chao1 was significantly lower in multiple sclerosis patients than in controls. F measure grouped same-batch samples tightly together. Relative to controls, patients had five TRBV segments at higher frequency, with TRBV5-6, TRBV5-1 and TRBV20-1 among these.

The CDR3 runs 16 residues. V lost 1 base and J lost 4; bases outside the gene matches: 7. CDR1 MGHRA and CDR2 YSYEKL come from the germline V gene. This clonotype was detected many times. Its antigen remains unidentified. Unique molecular identifiers tagged the TCR beta cDNA libraries. Between roughly 1 and 10 million T cells gave rise to a few hundred thousand cDNA molecules. TCRdb re-analysed the PCR reads in MiXCR, keeping a single row per CDR3 protein. The top ten clones hold roughly 3.4% of a sample with 180,000 or so distinct CDR3 sequences, approximately 28% of them seen once. This TCR was recovered from a girl aged 2-17 years with multiple sclerosis. V is TRBV4-1 and J is TRBJ2-1, with 7 bases matching TRBD2. The sample comprised blood. CDR3 protein: CASSQASGNLYNEQFF. CDR3 DNA: TGCGCCAGCAGCCAAGCTAGCGGAAACCTATACAATGAGCAGTTCTTC.